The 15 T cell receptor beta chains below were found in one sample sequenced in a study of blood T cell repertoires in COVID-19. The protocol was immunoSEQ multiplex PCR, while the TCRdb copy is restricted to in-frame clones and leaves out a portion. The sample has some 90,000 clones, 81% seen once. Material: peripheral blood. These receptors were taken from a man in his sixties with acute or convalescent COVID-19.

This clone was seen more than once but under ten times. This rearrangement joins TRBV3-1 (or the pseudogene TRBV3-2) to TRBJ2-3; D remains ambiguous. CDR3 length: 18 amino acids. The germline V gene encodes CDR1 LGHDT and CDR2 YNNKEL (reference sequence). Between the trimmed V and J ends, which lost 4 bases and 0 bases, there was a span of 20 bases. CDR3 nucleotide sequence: TGTGCCAGCAGCCGCAAAAGTAGGAGCCCGGGTAGCACAGATACGCAGTATTTT. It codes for CASSRKSRSPGSTDTQYF.

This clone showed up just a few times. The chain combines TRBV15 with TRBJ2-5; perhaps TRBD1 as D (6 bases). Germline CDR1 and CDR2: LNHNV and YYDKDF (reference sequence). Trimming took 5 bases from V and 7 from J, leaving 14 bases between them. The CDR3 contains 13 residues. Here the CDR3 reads CATSLGGRGTQYF. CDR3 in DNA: TGTGCCACCAGCCTAGGGGGAAGGGGGACCCAGTACTTC.

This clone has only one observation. This chain's CDR3 is CASSETGYNEQFF. For the CDR3, the DNA is TGCGCCAGCAGCGAGACAGGGTACAATGAGCAGTTCTTC. The rearrangement joins TRBV5-1 to TRBJ2-1; 7 bases map to TRBD1. This CDR3 comprises 13 residues. The V gene end was trimmed by 4 bases and the J gene end by 4 bases; junction bases not matched to a gene: 2. The germline gives CDR1 SGHRS, CDR2 YFSETQ.

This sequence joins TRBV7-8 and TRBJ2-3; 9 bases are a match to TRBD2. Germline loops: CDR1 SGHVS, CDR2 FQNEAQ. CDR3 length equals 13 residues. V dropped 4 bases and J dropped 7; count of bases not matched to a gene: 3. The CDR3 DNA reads TGTGCCAGCAGCTCCGCGGGGGGGAATACGCAGTATTTT. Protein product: CASSSAGGNTQYF.

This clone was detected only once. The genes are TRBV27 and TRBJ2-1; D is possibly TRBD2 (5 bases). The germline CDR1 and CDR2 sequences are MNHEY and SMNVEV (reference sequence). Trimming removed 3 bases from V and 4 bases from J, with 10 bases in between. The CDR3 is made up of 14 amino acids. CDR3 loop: CASSFGVAYNEQFF. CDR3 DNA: TGTGCCAGCAGTTTCGGGGTCGCTTACAATGAGCAGTTCTTC.

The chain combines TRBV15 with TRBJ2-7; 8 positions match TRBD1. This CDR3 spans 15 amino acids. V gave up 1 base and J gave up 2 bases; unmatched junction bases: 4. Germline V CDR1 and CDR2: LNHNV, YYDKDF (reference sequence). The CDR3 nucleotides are TGTGCCACCAGCAGAGTCGGGACAGGACCCTACGAGCAGTACTTC. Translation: CATSRVGTGPYEQYF.

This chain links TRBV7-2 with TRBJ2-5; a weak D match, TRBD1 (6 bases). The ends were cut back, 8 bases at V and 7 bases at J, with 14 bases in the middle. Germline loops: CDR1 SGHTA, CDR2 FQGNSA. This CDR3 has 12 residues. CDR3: CASGGVRGTQYF. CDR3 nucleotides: TGTGCCAGCGGGGGTGTCAGGGGGACCCAGTACTTC.

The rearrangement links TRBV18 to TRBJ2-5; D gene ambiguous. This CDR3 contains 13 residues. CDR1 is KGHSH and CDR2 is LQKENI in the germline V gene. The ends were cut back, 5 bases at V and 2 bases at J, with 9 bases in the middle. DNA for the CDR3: TGTGCCAGCTCAGAGGTGGTGCAAGAGACCCAGTACTTC. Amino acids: CASSEVVQETQYF.

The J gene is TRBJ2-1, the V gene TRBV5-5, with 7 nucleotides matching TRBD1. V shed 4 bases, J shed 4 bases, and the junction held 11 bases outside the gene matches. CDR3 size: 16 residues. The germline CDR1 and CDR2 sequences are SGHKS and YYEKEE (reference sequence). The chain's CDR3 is CASSLSGGHNYNEQFF. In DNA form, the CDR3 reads TGTGCCAGCAGCCTATCAGGGGGTCATAATTACAATGAGCAGTTCTTC.

CDR3 sequence (DNA): TGTGCCAGCTCCCCTATAGTCCTCTCTGGGGCCAACGTCCTGACTTTC. This translates into CASSPIVLSGANVLTF. The chain has TRBV18 and TRBJ2-6; D remains unclear. V was cut by 6 bases and J by 0 bases, with 12 bases left in between. This CDR3 contains 16 residues. Looked up from germline, CDR1 is KGHSH and CDR2 is LQKENI.

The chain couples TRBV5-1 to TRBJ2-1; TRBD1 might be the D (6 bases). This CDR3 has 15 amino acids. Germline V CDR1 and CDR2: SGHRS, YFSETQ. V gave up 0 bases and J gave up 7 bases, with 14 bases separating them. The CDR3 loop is CASSLEAGAGNEQFF. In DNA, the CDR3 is TGCGCCAGCAGCTTGGAGGCAGGGGCTGGGAATGAGCAGTTCTTC.

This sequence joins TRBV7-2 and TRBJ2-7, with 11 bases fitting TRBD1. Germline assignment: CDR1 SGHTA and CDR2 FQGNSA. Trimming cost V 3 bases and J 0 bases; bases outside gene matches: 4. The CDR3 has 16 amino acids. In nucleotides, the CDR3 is TGTGCCAGCAGCTTTACCGGGACAGGGGGCTCCTACGAGCAGTACTTC. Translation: CASSFTGTGGSYEQYF.

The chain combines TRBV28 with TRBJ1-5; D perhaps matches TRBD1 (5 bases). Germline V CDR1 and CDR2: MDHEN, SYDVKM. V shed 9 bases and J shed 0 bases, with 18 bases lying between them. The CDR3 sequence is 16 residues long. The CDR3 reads CASTGGNKGSNQPQHF. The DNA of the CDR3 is TGTGCCAGTACGGGGGGGAATAAAGGTAGCAATCAGCCCCAGCATTTT.

This chain's CDR3 is CASSPLVEETQYF. For the CDR3, the DNA is TGTGCCAGCAGCCCCCTAGTGGAAGAGACCCAGTACTTC. The rearrangement links TRBV16 to TRBJ2-5; unclear D gene. Germline CDR1 and CDR2: KGHSY and FQNENV. The CDR3 runs to 13 residues. The ends were cut back, 4 bases at V and 3 bases at J, with 9 bases in the middle.

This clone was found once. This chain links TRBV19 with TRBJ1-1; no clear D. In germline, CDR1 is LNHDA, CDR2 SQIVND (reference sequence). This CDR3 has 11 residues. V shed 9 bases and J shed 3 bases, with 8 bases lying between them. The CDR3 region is CASRKYTEAFF. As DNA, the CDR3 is TGTGCCAGCAGAAAATACACTGAAGCTTTCTTT.